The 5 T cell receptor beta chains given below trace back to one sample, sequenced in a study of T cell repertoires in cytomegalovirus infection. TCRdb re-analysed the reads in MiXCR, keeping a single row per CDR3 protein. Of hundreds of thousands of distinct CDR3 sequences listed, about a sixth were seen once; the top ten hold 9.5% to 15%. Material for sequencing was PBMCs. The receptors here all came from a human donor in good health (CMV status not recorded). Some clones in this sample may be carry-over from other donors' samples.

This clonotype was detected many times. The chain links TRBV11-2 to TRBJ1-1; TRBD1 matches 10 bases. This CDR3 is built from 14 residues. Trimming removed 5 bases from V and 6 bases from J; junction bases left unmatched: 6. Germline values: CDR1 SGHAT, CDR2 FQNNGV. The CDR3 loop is CASSPRDRGPEAFF. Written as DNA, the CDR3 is TGTGCCAGCAGCCCTCGGGACAGGGGACCTGAAGCTTTCTTT.

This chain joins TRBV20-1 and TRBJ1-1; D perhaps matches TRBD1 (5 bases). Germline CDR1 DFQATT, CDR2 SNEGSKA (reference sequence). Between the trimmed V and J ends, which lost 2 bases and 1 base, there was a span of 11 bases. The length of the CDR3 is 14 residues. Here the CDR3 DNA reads TGCAGTGCTAGATCTCCGGGGGGGAACACTGAAGCTTTCTTT. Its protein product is CSARSPGGNTEAFF.

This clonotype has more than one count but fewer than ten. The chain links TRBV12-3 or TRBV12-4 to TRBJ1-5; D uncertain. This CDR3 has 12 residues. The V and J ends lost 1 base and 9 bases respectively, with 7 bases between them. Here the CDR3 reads CASSLGVGPQHF. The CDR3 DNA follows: TGTGCCAGCAGTTTAGGGGTTGGGCCCCAGCATTTT.

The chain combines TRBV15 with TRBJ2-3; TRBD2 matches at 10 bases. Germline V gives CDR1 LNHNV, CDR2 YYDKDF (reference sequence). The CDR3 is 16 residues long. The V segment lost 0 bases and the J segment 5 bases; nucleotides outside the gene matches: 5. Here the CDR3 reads CATSRDLLAGGDTQYF. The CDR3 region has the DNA TGTGCCACCAGCAGAGATCTGTTAGCGGGAGGAGATACGCAGTATTTT.

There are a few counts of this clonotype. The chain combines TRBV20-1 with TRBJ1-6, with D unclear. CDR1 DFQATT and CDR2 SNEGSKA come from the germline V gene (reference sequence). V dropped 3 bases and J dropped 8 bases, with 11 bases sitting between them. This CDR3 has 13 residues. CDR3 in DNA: TGCAGTGCTAGGGGCCCCATTGATTCACCCCTCCACTTT. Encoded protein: CSARGPIDSPLHF.